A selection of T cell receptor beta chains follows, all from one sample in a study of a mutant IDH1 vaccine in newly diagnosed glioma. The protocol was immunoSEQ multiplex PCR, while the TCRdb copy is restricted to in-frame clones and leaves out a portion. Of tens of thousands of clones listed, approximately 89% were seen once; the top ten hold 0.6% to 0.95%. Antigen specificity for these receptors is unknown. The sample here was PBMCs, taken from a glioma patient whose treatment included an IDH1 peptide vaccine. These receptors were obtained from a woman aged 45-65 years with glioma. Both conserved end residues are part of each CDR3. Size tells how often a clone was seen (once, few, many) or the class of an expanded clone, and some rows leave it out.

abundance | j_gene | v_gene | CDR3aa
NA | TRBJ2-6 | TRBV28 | CASSFSSAGANVLTF
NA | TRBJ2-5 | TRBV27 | CASSPQGAGEETQYF
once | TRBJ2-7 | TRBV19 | CASREQGNVGYEQYF
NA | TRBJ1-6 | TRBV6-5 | CASSVQQRSDSPLHF
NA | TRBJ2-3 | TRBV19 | CASKLSDWDTQYF
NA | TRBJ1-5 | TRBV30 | CAWTSRGGVNQPQHF
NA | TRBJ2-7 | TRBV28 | CASSPSNLYEQYF
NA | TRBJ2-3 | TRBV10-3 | CAIRSLGGATDTQYF
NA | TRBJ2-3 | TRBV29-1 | CSVYRGGHRTTQYF
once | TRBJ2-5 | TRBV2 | CATQGATNQETQYF
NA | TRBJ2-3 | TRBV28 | CASRDSGGGLVAQYF
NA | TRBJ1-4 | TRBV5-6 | CASSLAVLNEKLFF
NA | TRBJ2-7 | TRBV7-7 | CASSPGPSYEQYF
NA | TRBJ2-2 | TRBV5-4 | CASSLVAGDTGELFF
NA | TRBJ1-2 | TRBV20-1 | CSASRLTGYTF
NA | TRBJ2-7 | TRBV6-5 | CASSYSGGRPSYEQYF
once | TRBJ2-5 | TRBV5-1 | CASSSYPTGQETQYF
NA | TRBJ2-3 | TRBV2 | CASSEGLAGGDTQYF
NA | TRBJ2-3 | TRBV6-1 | CASSEPGATSTDTQYF
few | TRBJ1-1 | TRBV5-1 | CASSLLGKNTEAFF